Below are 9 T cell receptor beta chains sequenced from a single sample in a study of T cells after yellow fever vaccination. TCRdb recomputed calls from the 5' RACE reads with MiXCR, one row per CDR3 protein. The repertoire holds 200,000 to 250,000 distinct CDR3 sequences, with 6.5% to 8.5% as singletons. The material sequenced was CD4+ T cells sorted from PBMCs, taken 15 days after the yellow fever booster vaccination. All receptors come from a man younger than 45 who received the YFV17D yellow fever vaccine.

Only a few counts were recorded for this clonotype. This chain's CDR3 is CASSLLSLETQYF. CDR3 coding DNA: TGTGCCAGCAGCTTACTGAGTCTGGAGACCCAGTACTTC. The chain joins TRBV7-9 to TRBJ2-5, with no clear D. The V gene lost 2 bases and the J gene lost 5 bases, with 9 bases spanning the gap. Germline V gene sequence: CDR1 SEHNR, CDR2 FQNEAQ (reference sequence). The CDR3 is 13 amino acids.

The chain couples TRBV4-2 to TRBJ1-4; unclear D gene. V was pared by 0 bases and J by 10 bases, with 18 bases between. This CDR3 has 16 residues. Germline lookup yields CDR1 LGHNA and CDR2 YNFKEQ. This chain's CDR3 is CASSQEVGARSGKLFF. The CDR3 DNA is TGTGCCAGCAGCCAAGAAGTTGGCGCCCGGTCTGGAAAACTGTTTTTT.

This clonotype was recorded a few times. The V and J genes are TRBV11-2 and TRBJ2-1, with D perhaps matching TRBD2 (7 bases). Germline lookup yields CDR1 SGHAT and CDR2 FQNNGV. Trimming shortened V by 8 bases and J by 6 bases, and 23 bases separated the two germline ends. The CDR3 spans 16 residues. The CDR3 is CASSNMVGGPGNEQFF. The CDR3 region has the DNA TGTGCCAGCTCTAATATGGTCGGGGGGCCCGGCAATGAGCAGTTCTTC.

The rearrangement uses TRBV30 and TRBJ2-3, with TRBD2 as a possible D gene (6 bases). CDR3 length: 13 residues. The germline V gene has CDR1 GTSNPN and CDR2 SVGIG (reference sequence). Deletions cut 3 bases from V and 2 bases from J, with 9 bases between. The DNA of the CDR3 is TGTGCCTGGAGGGAGGGCGACACAGATACGCAGTATTTT. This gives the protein CAWREGDTDTQYF.

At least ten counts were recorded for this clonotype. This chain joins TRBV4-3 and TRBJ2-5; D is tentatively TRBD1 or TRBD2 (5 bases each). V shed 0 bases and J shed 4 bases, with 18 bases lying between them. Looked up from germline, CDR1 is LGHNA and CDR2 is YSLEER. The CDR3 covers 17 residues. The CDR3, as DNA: TGCGCCAGCAGCCAAGATATTCCCGGGGCCGGAGGAGAGACCCAGTACTTC. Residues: CASSQDIPGAGGETQYF.

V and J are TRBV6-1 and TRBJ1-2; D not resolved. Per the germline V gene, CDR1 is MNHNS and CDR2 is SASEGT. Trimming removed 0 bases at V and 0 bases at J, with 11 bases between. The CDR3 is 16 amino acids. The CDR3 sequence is CASSEALGQTNYGYTF. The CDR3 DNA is TGTGCCAGCAGTGAAGCGCTCGGGCAGACTAACTATGGCTACACCTTC.

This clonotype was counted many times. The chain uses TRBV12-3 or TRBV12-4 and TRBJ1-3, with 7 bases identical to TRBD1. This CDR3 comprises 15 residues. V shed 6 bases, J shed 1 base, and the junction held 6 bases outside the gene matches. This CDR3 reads CASRHGTVSGNTIYF. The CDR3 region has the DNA TGTGCCAGCAGACACGGGACAGTTTCTGGAAACACCATATATTTT.

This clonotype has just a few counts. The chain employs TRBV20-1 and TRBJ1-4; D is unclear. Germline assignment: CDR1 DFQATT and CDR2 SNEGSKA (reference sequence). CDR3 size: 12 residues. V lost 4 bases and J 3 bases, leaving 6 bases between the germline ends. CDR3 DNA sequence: TGCAGTGCTATCGAATCTAATGAAAAACTGTTTTTT. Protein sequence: CSAIESNEKLFF.

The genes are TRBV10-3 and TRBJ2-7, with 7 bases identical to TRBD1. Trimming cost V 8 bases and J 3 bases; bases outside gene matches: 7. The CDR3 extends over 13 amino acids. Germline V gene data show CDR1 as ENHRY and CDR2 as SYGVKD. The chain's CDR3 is CAIGDSPLYEQYF. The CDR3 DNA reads TGTGCCATCGGGGACAGCCCTCTCTACGAGCAGTACTTC.